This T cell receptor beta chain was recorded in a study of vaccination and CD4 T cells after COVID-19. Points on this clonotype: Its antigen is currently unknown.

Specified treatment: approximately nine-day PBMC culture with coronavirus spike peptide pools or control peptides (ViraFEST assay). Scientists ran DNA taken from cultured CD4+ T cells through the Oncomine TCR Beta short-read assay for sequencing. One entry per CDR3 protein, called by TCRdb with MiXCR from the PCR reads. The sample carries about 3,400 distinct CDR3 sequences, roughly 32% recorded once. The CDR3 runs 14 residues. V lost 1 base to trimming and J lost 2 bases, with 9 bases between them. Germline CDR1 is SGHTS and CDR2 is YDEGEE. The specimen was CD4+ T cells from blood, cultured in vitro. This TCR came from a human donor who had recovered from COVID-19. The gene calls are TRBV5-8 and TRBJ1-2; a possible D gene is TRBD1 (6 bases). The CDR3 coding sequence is TGTGCCAGCAGCTTGACAGGGCAAAACTATGGCTACACCTTC. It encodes CASSLTGQNYGYTF. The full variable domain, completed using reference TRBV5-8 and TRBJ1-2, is EAGVTQSPTHLIKTRGQQATLRCSPISGHTSVYWYQQALGLGLQFLLWYDEGEERNRGNFPPRFSGRQFPNYSSELNVNALELEDSALYLCASSLTGQNYGYTFGSGTRLTVV.